This T cell receptor (beta chain) was found in a study of cytomegalovirus exposure and HLA in healthy donors. Whole-study context: T cells numbering around 190 million yielded 117 million unique TCR beta sequences in an earlier analysis. Overall study results and limits: Some TCR beta chains (164 of them) were listed as cytomegalovirus-associated.

This CDR3 has 13 amino acids. V was pared by 1 base and J by 8 bases, with 12 bases between. Looked up from germline, CDR1 is SGHNT and CDR2 is YYREEE (reference sequence). In its sample, this clone was seen once. The antigen remains undetermined. The PCR contained 60 Vbeta and 13 Jbeta primers. Method: immunoSEQ multiplex PCR; TCRdb's copy keeps in-frame clones and lacks some. This table holds about 220,000 clones, 76% found once. J is TRBJ1-2 and V is TRBV5-4, with TRBD1 as a possible D gene (6 bases). Sequencing was performed on PBMCs. The receptor's source is a man in his late teens or twenties in good health and CMV-seronegative. CDR3 sequence reads: CASSLWSGDGYTF. The CDR3 region has the DNA TGTGCCAGCAGCTTGTGGTCAGGGGACGGCTACACCTTC.